The 6 T cell receptor beta chains below all came from one sample that was sequenced in a study of cytomegalovirus exposure and HLA in healthy donors. This PCR relied on a set of 60 Vbeta primers and 13 Jbeta primers. Some clones are missing from TCRdb's copy, which holds only in-frame ones; the method was immunoSEQ multiplex PCR. Of over 150,000 clones listed, approximately 80% are singletons. Sequenced input: PBMCs. All receptors derive from a middle-aged woman in good health and CMV-seropositive.

CDR3 coding DNA: TGTGCCAGTAGTACCGGACTTCCGAGCTCTGGAAACACCATATATTTT. This sequence encodes CASSTGLPSSGNTIYF. This sequence joins TRBV19 and TRBJ1-3; D not resolved. The V end was cut by 4 bases, the J end by 0 bases, with 13 bases between. Germline-derived CDR1 and CDR2 are LNHDA and SQIVND (reference sequence). The CDR3 length is 16 residues.

The chain employs TRBV27 and TRBJ1-4, with D unclear. CDR1 is MNHEY and CDR2 is SMNVEV in the germline V gene (reference sequence). This CDR3 spans 13 amino acids. Trimming shortened V by 5 bases and J by 4 bases, and 8 bases separated the two germline ends. In DNA, the CDR3 is TGTGCCAGCAGTCCCCCAGATAATGAAAAACTGTTTTTT. It translates to CASSPPDNEKLFF. Drawing the rest from reference TRBV27 and TRBJ1-4, the complete variable domain is EAQVTQNPRYLITVTGKKLTVTCSQNMNHEYMSWYRQDPGLGLRQIYYSMNVEVTDKGDVPEGYKVSRKEKRNFPLILESPSPNQTSLYFCASSPPDNEKLFFGSGTQLSVL.

The sample holds a few counts of this clone. Other nucleotide sequences in the sample specify the same CDR3. This chain links TRBV7-2 with TRBJ1-1, with D perhaps TRBD1 (5 bases). V shed 4 bases and J shed 2 bases, with 8 bases lying between them. This CDR3 comprises 13 residues. CDR1 is SGHTA, CDR2 FQGNSA, per germline. In nucleotides, the CDR3 is TGTGCCAGCAGCTCAGACAGAAACACTGAAGCTTTCTTT. It is translated as CASSSDRNTEAFF.

This clone was picked up a small number of times. The rearrangement joins TRBV7-2 to TRBJ2-5; tentatively, D is TRBD1 (6 bases). Germline V gene data show CDR1 as SGHTA and CDR2 as FQGNSA. V lost 3 bases, J lost 2 bases, and 10 bases lay in between. The CDR3 covers 14 residues. The CDR3 DNA reads TGTGCCAGCAGCTTTTCAGGGGAACAAGAGACCCAGTACTTC. It yields the protein CASSFSGEQETQYF. Drawing the rest from reference TRBV7-2 and TRBJ2-5, the complete variable domain is GAGVSQSPSNKVTEKGKDVELRCDPISGHTALYWYRQSLGQGLEFLIYFQGNSAPDKSGLPSDRFSAERTGGSVSTLTIQRTQQEDSAVYLCASSFSGEQETQYFGPGTRLLVL.

V is TRBV2 and J is TRBJ2-3; the match to TRBD2 covers 16 bases. With 6 bases clipped from V and 8 bases from J, the junction kept 5 bases outside the gene matches. Germline V gene data show CDR1 as SNHLY and CDR2 as FYNNEI. CDR3 size: 15 residues. Here the CDR3 DNA reads TGTGCCAGCAGCCCGGGACTAGCGGGAGGGCGTACGCAGTATTTT. Its translation is CASSPGLAGGRTQYF.

The chain carries TRBV5-4 and TRBJ2-1; 10 bases align to TRBD1. The V gene's germline CDR1 is SGHNT and CDR2 YYREEE (reference sequence). J was trimmed by 8 bases and V by 4 bases; bases with no gene match: 3. This CDR3 region has 13 residues. The CDR3 nucleotides are TGTGCCAGCAGCCGGACAGGGGGGGATGAGCAGTTCTTC. Translation: CASSRTGGDEQFF.